This TCR beta chain was captured in a study of cytomegalovirus exposure and HLA in healthy donors (dated by TCRdb to the late 2010s). Regarding the research as a whole: In an earlier analysis of approximately 640 of the donors, about 260 Gb of sequence data and roughly 100 million unique TCR beta sequences from 180 million or so T cells were reported. A later genetic analysis used genome-wide SNP genotypes for about three fifths of the 666 donors, treating that subset as a discovery cohort. The aim of the study was to test whether cataloging public T cell receptors could identify signatures of past pathogen exposure. A later analysis re-analyzed previously published TCR beta repertoires from 500 to 700 donors and added high-resolution HLA genotyping to study TCR occurrence patterns. The study profiled the T cell repertoires of 500 to 800 subjects by immunosequencing and related them to cytomegalovirus serostatus. Alongside the repertoire data, information on donor age, sex, ethnicity and CMV serostatus was compiled. An earlier analysis of several hundred of the donors applied high-throughput TCR beta sequencing to assess whether each TCR beta V gene segment acted as functional or pseudogenic. Across approximately 400 genotyped donors of the cohort, an average of about 240,000 unique TCR beta nucleotide sequences per donor were sequenced, and roughly 17% of those sequences were non-productive. Of the approximately 400 genotyped donors, around 81% fell in the genetic ancestry cluster associated with self-reported Caucasian donors. A handful of DR-DQ haplotypes were treated as single units for association and clustering because of strong linkage in the cohort. HLA typing included class I and class II loci at four-digit resolution. All discovery cohort repertoires had been generated using a single sequencing platform. About 300 gigabases of sequencing data and approximately 93 million unique TCR sequences were included in an early release covering about 620 HLA-typed donors. The number of donors typed differed by locus, with 629-630 for A, B, C, DRB1 and DQB1, around 500 for DQA1, about 610 for DPA1, and some 450 for DPB1. High-throughput TCR immunosequencing, statistical association of individual TCRs with disease status, and machine learning were combined to predict cytomegalovirus infection status. Besides the first cohort of more than 650 subjects, a separate validation cohort made up of roughly 130 different subjects was used. In the later analysis, no new phenotypic data were used to find candidate immune exposures; instead, reliance was placed on TCR beta sequences and their occurrence across donors.

The cohort consisted of 600 to 750 healthy bone marrow donors. All cohort members were sampled while nominally healthy, although unrecorded immune exposures were likely present. The donor was CMV seropositive and was included in the group of around 300 seropositive cohort members. Every donor gave a peripheral blood sample, and the peripheral blood mononuclear cells from that sample were used for TCR beta sequencing. Genomic DNA extraction from the blood cell samples was performed with the Qiagen DNeasy Blood Extraction Kit. Points on this clone: The target of this receptor is not known.

Study-wide conclusions, independent of this receptor: Sequencing depth was assumed to be roughly uniform across donors in the presence/absence analyses, though that assumption may not hold. CMV serostatus was the only immune exposure information available for the cohort. Because some donors lacked HLA typing at each locus, the association tests relied only on the typed subset. The earlier analysis of around 600 of the donors excluded around 17 rarely observed V segments, including chromosome 9 orphons, because counts were too low. In the study, some 160 TCR beta chains were listed as associated with cytomegalovirus. In a later genetic analysis, a missense DCLRE1C variant was associated with V-gene and J-gene trimming of TCR beta chains, and the association was replicated in an independent cohort. In an earlier analysis of some 500 of the donors, most TCR beta V segments were observed in productive rearrangements about 87% or about 30% of the time, broadly matching IMGT annotations. The authors suggested that the approach could potentially be extended to other disease states and immunological phenotypes. Most TCR sequences were seen in very few donors, while some public TCRs were found in many individuals. Specific HLA alleles were associated with 15,000 to 20,000 TCR beta sequences at a false discovery rate of 0.05 in a later analysis. A further reported finding was that TCR beta sequences accurately predicted the HLA-A and HLA-B alleles for most subjects in the first cohort. In vitro tests confirmed that a few of the cytomegalovirus-associated TCR beta chains recognize cytomegalovirus antigens. In a later analysis, HLA-associated TCR beta chains were found to be more clonally expanded and to have lower generation probabilities than equally common non-associated chains. According to a later analysis, most CMV-associated TCR beta chains appeared to be HLA-restricted, and the HLA associations seemed to be driven largely by CMV exposure. In a later analysis, TCR association rates were found to vary across HLA loci, with the most associated TCRs seen for DRB1 alleles and the fewest for HLA-C alleles. Several of the top co-occurrence clusters appeared to be linked to parvovirus B19, influenza, CMV and Epstein-Barr virus, according to a later analysis. Only TCR beta chains were sequenced in this cohort, and the absence of alpha or paired-chain data limited detectable features. Assigning TCR associations to individual alleles was difficult when HLA alleles, especially DR and DQ, strongly co-occurred. Correlated functional status among segregating V segments might reflect linkage disequilibrium, but an unknown experimental factor could not be ruled out. Some IMGT-functional V segments, including TRBV6-2 and TRBV6-3, could not be distinguished by the 87-base-pair reads and were therefore excluded. In a later genetic analysis, fewer N-insertions in productive TCRs were reported among donors in an Asian-associated ancestry cluster than the roughly 700-donor mean. The sequencing pipeline was judged likely to have produced a cluster of highly shared sequence variants as a technical artifact. Cytomegalovirus status was reported to be diagnosed by the classifier with high specificity and sensitivity in both the original and validation cohorts.

The CDR3 measures 13 amino acids from cysteine to phenylalanine. Of the read, only the CDR3 DNA is kept; its 39 bases are in frame from base 1. From a lookup of the germline V gene, CDR1 and CDR2 are SQVTM and ANQGSEA. Unmatched junction bases come to 5, with V trimmed by 6 bases and J by 3 bases. The library relied on the immunoSEQ multiplex PCR assay. The multiplex PCR relied on a mix of 60 forward primers for TCR Vbeta segments and 13 reverse primers for TCR Jbeta segments. The CDR3 region of rearranged TCR beta genes was amplified from genomic DNA with a multiplex PCR assay. On the Illumina HiSeq System, the amplified TCR beta libraries were sequenced as 87-base-pair reads. Under the source paper's analysis protocol: A later analysis counted approximately 74 million unique TCR beta chains across the 550 to 800 repertoires, and roughly 9.9 million of these chains were shared by at least two donors. Raw reads were error-corrected and collapsed into unique sequences by a nearest-neighbor algorithm in which closely related sequences were merged to remove PCR and sequencing errors. Alignment of CDR3 sequences to IMGT reference sequences was used to assign V, D and J gene segments. For a sequence to be retained, a match of at least six nucleotides to both a V gene segment and a J gene segment was required. A rearrangement counted as productive if the CDR3 had no stop codons and remained in frame with V and J, and every other rearrangement counted as non-productive. Following IMGT convention, CDR3 was defined as the stretch from the second conserved V-encoded cysteine to the conserved J-encoded phenylalanine. Sequences without an unambiguous match to a single V gene segment were excluded from the earlier analysis of approximately 560 of the donors. An earlier analysis of a few hundred of the donors called V segments functional above 56.7% productive rearrangements and segregating when the between-donor standard deviation exceeded 5%. To diagnose cytomegalovirus status from the catalog of TCR beta chain sequences, a statistical classification framework was built. V and J gene assignment, in a later analysis, came from comparing TCR nucleotide sequences with IMGT/GENE-DB human TR gene sequences. Using the TCRdist pipeline, a later analysis assigned CDR3 sequences along with most-parsimonious VDJ recombination scenarios. A later analysis defined each TCR beta chain by its CDR3 amino acid sequence plus V-gene family, and excluded reads lacking a unique V-gene family. To address suspected cross-contamination and a sequencing artifact, a later analysis removed under 600 highly shared, low-generation-probability nucleotide sequences. In a later analysis, a clonal expansion index was calculated for each public chain from normalized within-repertoire ranks of inferred template counts. In a later analysis, generation probabilities were computed with a VDJ recombination model fitted to out-of-frame rearrangements, and the resulting probabilities were checked against IGoR. In a later analysis, hypergeometric tests were used to score TCR-TCR, TCR-HLA and TCR-CMV co-occurrence, with a repertoire-size bias correction applied to TCR pairs. In a later analysis, false discovery rates were estimated by permuting HLA or CMV assignments 20 times. In a later analysis, co-occurring TCRs were grouped using DBSCAN, and TCRdist sequence similarity was added for clustering within HLA-allele-positive subsets. Repertoires with fewer than 30,000 or more than 120,000 public chains were left out of co-occurrence clustering, as were a handful of repertoires with anomalous nucleotide sharing. TCRdb carries this immuneACCESS record with in-frame sequences only. Its versions omit some clonotypes, under half of them owing to an unresolved V gene in the studies checked, with the rest unexplained. For V, J and clone size, that table is used; D and trimming come from the DNA. The sample's own table lists 100,000 to 150,000 clones. The top ten hold under 2% of the sample.

The sequenced material came from PBMCs. The chain couples TRBV29-1 to TRBJ1-1, with 9 bases aligning to TRBD1. This TCR came from a woman between 40 and 50 years old in good health and CMV-seropositive. In nucleotides, the sequence is TGCAGCGTCCGGACAGGGGCGGACACTGAAGCTTTCTTT. It codes for CSVRTGADTEAFF.